Below are 32 T cell receptor beta chains sequenced from a single sample in a study of T cell responses to AZD1222 COVID-19 vaccine. Using immunoSEQ multiplex PCR, the repertoire was profiled, and TCRdb retains in-frame clones only, with some absent. The table records under 150,000 clones, 85% to 90% of them present only once. The specimen comprised peripheral blood, sampled 28 days after the second AZD1222 dose. Receptor source: an adult who received the AZD1222 COVID-19 vaccine.

The rearrangement joins TRBV10-3 to TRBJ2-7; 7 nucleotides line up with TRBD1. The junction had 6 bases not matched to a gene; V was cut back by 5 bases and J by 5 bases. There are 13 residues in the CDR3. Germline V gene sequence: CDR1 ENHRY, CDR2 SYGVKD. The CDR3 bases are TGTGCCATCAGTTTGACAGGGTTGGACGAGCAGTACTTC. Protein: CAISLTGLDEQYF.

V gene TRBV12-3 or TRBV12-4 combines with J gene TRBJ1-1; D is undetermined. The CDR3 runs to 13 residues. V was trimmed by 6 bases and J by 0 bases, leaving 8 bases between them. CDR3 nucleotides: TGTGCCAGCAGGACTCCAATGAACACTGAAGCTTTCTTT. Residues: CASRTPMNTEAFF.

The gene calls are TRBV25-1 and TRBJ2-6, with D perhaps being TRBD1 or TRBD2 (5 bases each). The germline V gene encodes CDR1 MGHDK and CDR2 SYGVNS. This CDR3 region has 15 residues. V lost 2 bases and J 3 bases, leaving 8 bases between the germline ends. Here the CDR3 reads CASSEGGSGANVLTF. The CDR3 DNA sequence: TGTGCCAGCAGTGAAGGGGGAAGTGGGGCCAACGTCCTGACTTTC. Combining the CDR3 with reference TRBV25-1 and TRBJ2-6 gives the whole variable domain EADIYQTPRYLVIGTGKKITLECSQTMGHDKMYWYQQDPGMELHLIHYSYGVNSTEKGDLSSESTVSRIRTEHFPLTLESARPSHTSQYLCASSEGGSGANVLTFGAGSRLTVL.

This sequence joins TRBV19 and TRBJ2-1, with 8 bases aligning to TRBD1. The ends lost 7 bases at V and 6 bases at J; junction bases unmatched: 11. This CDR3 is built from 15 residues. Germline loops: CDR1 LNHDA, CDR2 SQIVND (reference sequence). The CDR3 DNA is TGTGCCAGTATAAGACAGGGGTCAAATACCAATGAGCAGTTCTTC. Translating it yields CASIRQGSNTNEQFF.

The genes are TRBV6-5 and TRBJ1-1; tentatively, D is TRBD1 (5 bases). Trimming stripped 6 bases from V and 0 bases from J, with 11 bases between. This CDR3 spans 14 amino acids. Germline V gene data show CDR1 as MNHEY and CDR2 as SVGAGI. CDR3 sequence (DNA): TGTGCCAGCAGACTCGACAGAGTGAACACTGAAGCTTTCTTT. It translates to CASRLDRVNTEAFF.

Of note for this clone: Other DNA sequences in this specimen translate into the identical CDR3. V gene TRBV24-1 combines with J gene TRBJ2-2, with 7 bases aligning to TRBD2. Germline values: CDR1 KGHDR, CDR2 SFDVKD. This CDR3 has 14 amino acids. The V segment lost 3 bases and the J segment 4 bases; nucleotides outside the gene matches: 1. CDR3 DNA: TGTGCCACCAGTGATCCGGGGGGCACCGGGGAGCTGTTTTTT. Protein sequence: CATSDPGGTGELFF.

The J gene is TRBJ1-3, the V gene TRBV6-5; the match to TRBD1 covers 7 bases. CDR3 size: 14 residues. After removal of 4 bases from V and 1 base from J, the junction contained 1 base not matched to a gene. The germline V gene encodes CDR1 MNHEY and CDR2 SVGAGI. CDR3 sequence reads: CASSSTGSGNTIYF. The DNA of the CDR3 is TGTGCCAGCAGTTCGACAGGGTCTGGAAACACCATATATTTT.

The chain uses TRBV7-8 and TRBJ1-2; 8 positions match TRBD1. V lost 4 bases and J lost 7; bases outside the gene matches: 8. Germline values: CDR1 SGHVS, CDR2 FQNEAQ. This CDR3 has 14 amino acids. CDR3 loop: CASSSRTGMGGYTF. CDR3 nucleotides: TGTGCCAGCAGCTCCCGGACAGGGATGGGTGGCTACACCTTC.

V usage is TRBV6-1 and J usage is TRBJ1-2; D ambiguous. V shed 3 bases and J shed 0 bases, with 5 bases lying between them. Germline-derived CDR1 and CDR2 are MNHNS and SASEGT. The CDR3 is 13 amino acids. CDR3 amino acids: CASSDPPNYGYTF. The CDR3 region has the DNA TGTGCCAGCAGTGACCCTCCTAACTATGGCTACACCTTC.

The rearrangement uses TRBV5-1 and TRBJ2-1, with D tentatively TRBD2 (6 bases). Looked up from germline, CDR1 is SGHRS and CDR2 is YFSETQ. V was trimmed by 1 base and J by 5 bases, leaving 19 bases between them. CDR3 length equals 17 residues. The CDR3 sequence: CASSLWAGQAGNNEQFF. The CDR3, as DNA: TGCGCCAGCAGCTTGTGGGCAGGCCAGGCGGGGAACAATGAGCAGTTCTTC.

This chain connects TRBV5-6 to TRBJ2-1, with 9 positions matching TRBD2. The germline gives CDR1 SGHDT, CDR2 YYEEEE. V trimming: 0 bases; J trimming: 15 bases; junction bases outside the gene matches: 7. This CDR3 has 13 amino acids. CDR3 loop: CASSLAGTSRVFF. CDR3 sequence (DNA): TGTGCCAGCAGCTTGGCCGGGACTAGCAGGGTGTTCTTC.

This chain joins TRBV15 and TRBJ1-3; the D is unclear. Germline loops: CDR1 LNHNV, CDR2 YYDKDF (reference sequence). This CDR3 is 15 amino acids long. V lost 0 bases to trimming and J lost 0 bases, with 6 bases between them. CDR3 protein: CATSRENLSGNTIYF. CDR3 bases: TGTGCCACCAGCAGAGAAAATCTCTCTGGAAACACCATATATTTT.

This chain connects TRBV5-4 to TRBJ1-4; D is uncertain. V gave up 3 bases and J gave up 0 bases, with 9 bases separating them. The germline gives CDR1 SGHNT, CDR2 YYREEE (reference sequence). This CDR3 has 15 amino acids. CDR3 sequence reads: CASSSGSTTNEKLFF. Written as DNA, the CDR3 is TGTGCCAGCAGCTCGGGATCCACAACTAATGAAAAACTGTTTTTT.

V is TRBV28 and J is TRBJ1-6; 10 positions agree with TRBD1. Germline loops: CDR1 MDHEN, CDR2 SYDVKM. Losses at the gene ends were 6 bases for V and 8 bases for J; bases not matched to a gene: 7. This CDR3 has 15 residues. The CDR3 region has the DNA TGTGCCAGCAGCTCCCCCGGGACAGGGGATTCACCCCTCCACTTT. This encodes CASSSPGTGDSPLHF. Variable domain in full (rest from reference TRBV28 and TRBJ1-6): DVKVTQSSRYLVKRTGEKVFLECVQDMDHENMFWYRQDPGLGLRLIYFSYDVKMKEKGDIPEGYSVSREKKERFSLILESASTNQTSMYLCASSSPGTGDSPLHFGNGTRLTVT.

This chain connects TRBV12-3 or TRBV12-4 to TRBJ2-3; D is uncertain. Trimming removed 7 bases at V and 2 bases at J, with 4 bases between. The CDR3 covers 11 residues. For the CDR3, the DNA is TGTGCCAGCACTCTCACAGATACGCAGTATTTT. Translating gives CASTLTDTQYF.

V and J are TRBV5-8 and TRBJ1-5, with TRBD1 matching 11 bases. The junction had 5 bases not matched to a gene; V was cut back by 2 bases and J by 4 bases. The CDR3 covers 16 residues. Germline V lookup: CDR1 SGHTS, CDR2 YDEGEE. In DNA form, the CDR3 reads TGTGCCAGCAGCTTAGGGACAGGGGGGCGAAATCAGCCCCAGCATTTT. This sequence encodes CASSLGTGGRNQPQHF.

CDR3: CASSFYLSISSYNEQFF. The CDR3 coding sequence is TGTGCCAGCAGCTTCTACCTATCTATTAGCTCCTACAATGAGCAGTTCTTC. V usage is TRBV5-6 and J usage is TRBJ2-1; D not resolved. The CDR3 runs 17 residues. The germline gives CDR1 SGHDT, CDR2 YYEEEE. Trimming took off 2 bases at V and 0 bases at J, with 15 bases between the two ends.

The chain links TRBV5-1 to TRBJ1-4; 9 bases map to TRBD1. This CDR3 is 14 amino acids long. With 5 bases clipped from V and 6 bases from J, the junction kept 5 bases outside the gene matches. Germline V gives CDR1 SGHRS, CDR2 YFSETQ. CDR3 residues: CASSSRDRDEKLFF. CDR3 DNA: TGCGCCAGCAGTTCCCGGGACAGGGATGAAAAACTGTTTTTT.

The chain uses TRBV7-2 and TRBJ1-2; TRBD1 might be the D (6 bases). The CDR3 totals 13 residues. V was cut by 6 bases and J by 6 bases, with 14 bases left in between. Germline V gene data show CDR1 as SGHTA and CDR2 as FQGNSA. Written as DNA, the CDR3 is TGTGCCAGCAGAGCCGGGACACCGAATGGCTACACCTTC. Translating gives CASRAGTPNGYTF.

The chain links TRBV28 to TRBJ1-1; no clear D. CDR1 is MDHEN, CDR2 SYDVKM, per germline. The V end was cut by 2 bases, the J end by 8 bases, with 12 bases between. This CDR3 is 13 amino acids long. DNA of the CDR3: TGTGCCAGCAGTTTACCCTCGGGGAGAGAAGCTTTCTTT. Translation gives CASSLPSGREAFF. The whole variable domain, remainder taken from reference TRBV28 and TRBJ1-1, is DVKVTQSSRYLVKRTGEKVFLECVQDMDHENMFWYRQDPGLGLRLIYFSYDVKMKEKGDIPEGYSVSREKKERFSLILESASTNQTSMYLCASSLPSGREAFFGQGTRLTVV.

The chain employs TRBV27 and TRBJ1-2, with D maybe TRBD1 (6 bases). Germline CDR1 is MNHEY and CDR2 is SMNVEV (reference sequence). This CDR3 spans 15 amino acids. The V and J ends lost 6 bases and 5 bases respectively, with 19 bases between them. CDR3 sequence (DNA): TGTGCCAGCAGGCCGGCAGGGGCTGGTGGATATGGCTACACCTTC. This gives the protein CASRPAGAGGYGYTF.

The chain couples TRBV7-9 to TRBJ1-6; unclear D gene. The CDR3 has 14 residues. Germline V CDR1 and CDR2: SEHNR, FQNEAQ (reference sequence). The V gene lost 5 bases and the J gene lost 8 bases, with 13 bases spanning the gap. DNA for the CDR3: TGTGCCAGCAGCGCCGCTTGGGCGGATTCACCCCTCCACTTT. Translating gives CASSAAWADSPLHF.

V gene TRBV4-2 combines with J gene TRBJ1-1; maybe TRBD1 (5 bases). The germline gives CDR1 LGHNA, CDR2 YNFKEQ. Between the trimmed V and J ends, which lost 4 bases and 1 base, there was a span of 13 bases. The CDR3 is 15 residues long. The CDR3 DNA follows: TGTGCCAGCAGCCGGGGGGGTGGGACGAACACTGAAGCTTTCTTT. It yields the protein CASSRGGGTNTEAFF.

This sequence joins TRBV30 and TRBJ2-1; TRBD2 aligns across 9 bases. Germline assignment: CDR1 GTSNPN and CDR2 SVGIG (reference sequence). This CDR3 spans 14 amino acids. Trimming removed 0 bases from V and 8 bases from J; junction bases left unmatched: 5. CDR3 region: CAWSVAGGGYEQFF. CDR3 bases: TGTGCCTGGAGTGTTGCGGGAGGGGGCTATGAGCAGTTCTTC.

V is TRBV5-1 and J is TRBJ2-1; TRBD2 agrees at 8 bases. The V segment lost 4 bases and the J segment 7 bases; nucleotides outside the gene matches: 10. The CDR3 extends over 15 amino acids. Germline CDR1 SGHRS, CDR2 YFSETQ. The CDR3 loop is CASSRSGGRGNEQFF. CDR3 DNA sequence: TGCGCCAGCAGCCGAAGCGGGGGCCGGGGGAATGAGCAGTTCTTC.

This chain links TRBV5-1 with TRBJ2-1, with D unclear. Germline loops: CDR1 SGHRS, CDR2 YFSETQ. This CDR3 has 16 residues. V was shortened by 5 bases and J by 4 bases, with 19 bases between the two germline ends. DNA for the CDR3: TGCGCCAGCAGAGTAGGCGTGGGCCTAAATTACAATGAGCAGTTCTTC. Amino acid sequence: CASRVGVGLNYNEQFF.

CDR3 loop: CASSDRYSYEQYV. The CDR3 DNA sequence: TGTGCCAGCAGTGATAGGTACTCCTACGAGCAGTACGTC. The chain employs TRBV2 and TRBJ2-7; D is undetermined. The CDR3 is 13 residues long. In germline, CDR1 is SNHLY, CDR2 FYNNEI. V lost 3 bases and J 0 bases, leaving 6 bases between the germline ends.

V gene TRBV18 combines with J gene TRBJ1-6; possibly TRBD1 for D (5 bases). The CDR3 length is 16 residues. Trimming removed 5 bases at V and 10 bases at J, with 21 bases between. Germline loops: CDR1 KGHSH, CDR2 LQKENI. CDR3 residues: CASSISGGGTGSPLHF. The CDR3 nucleotides are TGTGCCAGCTCAATTTCAGGCGGCGGGACGGGGTCACCCCTCCACTTT. Full variable domain (outside the CDR3, taken from reference TRBV18 and TRBJ1-6): NAGVMQNPRHLVRRRGQEARLRCSPMKGHSHVYWYRQLPEEGLKFMVYLQKENIIDESGMPKERFSAEFPKEGPSILRIQQVVRGDSAAYFCASSISGGGTGSPLHFGNGTRLTVT.

V gene TRBV24-1 combines with J gene TRBJ2-7; D is possibly TRBD1 (5 bases). The CDR3 is 14 amino acids. Germline V gene data show CDR1 as KGHDR and CDR2 as SFDVKD. The V end lost 3 bases, the J end lost 0 bases, and 8 bases lay between the germline ends. The CDR3 sequence is CATSDPGRSYEQYF. CDR3 nucleotide sequence: TGTGCCACCAGTGATCCAGGGCGCTCCTACGAGCAGTACTTC.

This clone turned up a few times. The rearrangement joins TRBV12-3 or TRBV12-4 to TRBJ2-7; no clear D gene. The CDR3 length is 13 residues. Trimming took off 4 bases at V and 2 bases at J, with 9 bases between the two ends. The CDR3 DNA sequence: TGTGCCAGCAGTTCTCACCGAGCCTACGAGCAGTACTTC. It encodes CASSSHRAYEQYF.

J is TRBJ1-5 and V is TRBV28, with 7 bases that match TRBD1. Germline V CDR1 and CDR2: MDHEN, SYDVKM. V dropped 5 bases and J dropped 4; count of bases not matched to a gene: 8. This CDR3 is built from 15 residues. CDR3 in DNA: TGTGCCAGCAGTCGAGCGGCAGGGGGAAATCAGCCCCAGCATTTT. Amino acids: CASSRAAGGNQPQHF.

The chain combines TRBV2 with TRBJ2-2; D remains unclear. Trimming removed 6 bases at V and 6 bases at J, with 11 bases between. The length of the CDR3 is 13 residues. Germline values: CDR1 SNHLY, CDR2 FYNNEI. The CDR3 is CASRNQAAGELFF. The CDR3 DNA sequence: TGTGCCAGCAGAAACCAGGCCGCCGGGGAGCTGTTTTTT.